This T cell receptor (beta chain) came from a study of glioma-infiltrating T cells. General observations from the study: Non-neoplastic patients had below-expected tissue-blood divergence, while all gliomas exceeded expectation. Very few CDR3 sequences were shared between tissue and blood.

Amplification of TCR alpha and beta CDR3 regions from RNA used iRepertoire nested multiplex PCR. One-step reverse transcription and amplification started from approximately 100-400 ng of tissue mRNA or PBMC total RNA. TCRdb reanalysed the multiplex PCR reads using MiXCR and keeps one entry per CDR3 protein. The sample holds approximately 110,000 distinct CDR3 sequences, about 25% seen once. Concerning this clonotype: Its matching antigen is unknown. A much more abundant neighbour one base away suggests this may be a read error.

The V end was cut by 0 bases, the J end by 4 bases, with 12 bases between. Germline V gene data show CDR1 as MGHRA and CDR2 as YSYEKL. This CDR3 contains 15 residues. Material for sequencing was glioma tissue, nonneoplastic brain tissue, or PBMCs (not recorded which). V and J are TRBV4-1 and TRBJ2-5; D is possibly TRBD1 (6 bases). This sequence was found in a human donor with low-grade glioma or glioblastoma, undergoing nonglioma brain surgery, or in good health (not recorded which). CDR3 sequence (DNA): TGCGCCAGCAGCCAAGAACTACAGGGTATAGAGACCCAGTACTTC. The encoded protein is CASSQELQGIETQYF.